This T cell receptor (beta chain) was profiled in a study of beta chain features in type 1 diabetes. Broader study findings: Relative to healthy donors, patients appeared to have naive, central memory and Treg TCRB repertoires that were more similar. Possibly, sequencing cDNA over-represented cells that had high TCR expression levels.

V trimming: 2 bases; J trimming: 7 bases; junction bases outside the gene matches: 4. This CDR3 is 14 amino acids long. Germline V gives CDR1 SGHRS, CDR2 YFSETQ. This clone was counted a few times. Its cognate antigen is unknown. What was sequenced were expressed TCRB transcripts, since all of the isolated RNA had been reverse transcribed. The method was immunoSEQ multiplex PCR; TCRdb's version includes in-frame clones alone and lacks a portion of them. The repertoire includes a few hundred thousand clones, 25% to 30% of them detected once, and under 5% sits in the top ten. The sequencing sample was made of central memory CD4+ T cells from blood. The V and J genes are TRBV5-1 and TRBJ2-1; 9 nucleotides match TRBD2. This clonotype was sampled from a man aged 25-45 years in good health. The CDR3 bases are TGCGCCAGCAGCTTTAGCGGGGGTACGAATGAGCAGTTCTTC. It specifies CASSFSGGTNEQFF.